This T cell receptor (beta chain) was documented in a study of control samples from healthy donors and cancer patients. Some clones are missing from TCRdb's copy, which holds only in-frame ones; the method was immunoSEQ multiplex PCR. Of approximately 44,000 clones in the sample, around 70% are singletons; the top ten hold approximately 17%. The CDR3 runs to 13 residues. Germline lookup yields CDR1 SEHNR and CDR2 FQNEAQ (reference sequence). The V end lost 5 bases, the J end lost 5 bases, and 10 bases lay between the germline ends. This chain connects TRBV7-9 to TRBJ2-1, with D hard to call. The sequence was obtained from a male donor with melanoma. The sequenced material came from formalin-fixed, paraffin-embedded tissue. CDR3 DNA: TGTGCCAGCAGCCTATCGGCAGACAATGAGCAGTTCTTC. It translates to CASSLSADNEQFF.